What follows describes a single T cell receptor beta chain. This clonotype came up many times. No antigen is known for it. No base-level quality is on record; no much larger clone is a single base apart. This sample is part of a study of glioma-infiltrating T cells listed by TCRdb under 2016. A note on the overall study: Sequencing of TCR alpha- and beta-chain repertoires was performed on glioma tissue, on non-neoplastic brain tissue, and on matched peripheral blood mononuclear cells. To gauge divergence between tissue and blood T-cell populations, every tissue-infiltrating repertoire was compared against the peripheral blood repertoire from the same patient. Three low-grade glioma patients, roughly 8 primary glioblastoma patients and three non-glioma patients contributing non-neoplastic brain tissue were included in the paired cohort. General findings and caveats noted by the study authors: Tissue and blood shared very few CDR3 sequences, a result attributed to high CDR3 diversity and limited sampling. Group comparisons were based on small numbers of patients: three non-neoplastic, three low-grade glioma and 7 to 9 glioblastoma patients. VJ-independent divergence between tissue and blood was below expectation in non-neoplastic patients but above expectation in all gliomas, especially low-grade gliomas.

TCR alpha and beta CDR3 regions were amplified with the iRepertoire nested amplicon-rescue multiplex PCR (arm-PCR) platform from RNA. One-step reverse transcription and amplification used about 95-400 ng of tissue mRNA or PBMC total RNA as input. After bead purification, a secondary multiplex PCR added Illumina adapters, and libraries were gel-purified between 200 and 400 bp. Demultiplexing relied on internal 6-nucleotide barcodes carried by the libraries. Libraries were sequenced on an Illumina MiSeq with 2x220 or 2x250 nucleotide paired-end reads. As for the original processing: Paired reads were merged using FLASH 1.2.11 and were aligned to the GRCh37 human genome using BWA-MEM, after which TRA and TRB reads were extracted. For V and J assignment, an IMGT-derived reference of cassette sequences and CDR3 motifs that included pseudogenes was used. Three-frame translation of reads was performed, and productive CDR3s were defined as those with a C...FGXG motif and no stop codons. Clonotypes were defined as unique combinations of V-J cassette pair and CDR3 amino acid sequence. Reads were filtered by Hamming distance, with the threshold set by the sequence error rate of each sample in mapped regions. TCRdb applied fastp at Q25 and MiXCR to the public reads, then kept only in-frame beta chains. Records with the same CDR3 protein are collapsed into one entry carrying the most frequent genes and DNA. TCRdb assigned the V and J calls; the authors' analysis was not used. The sample includes 100,000 to 150,000 distinct CDR3 sequences, with roughly 23% observed a single time. Clones ranked in the top ten supply about 15% of the sample.

CDR1 MDHEN and CDR2 SYDVKM are derived from the germline V gene. V loses 2 bases, J loses 0 bases, and the germline ends lie 8 bases apart. The CDR3 spans 15 residues, from the cysteine through the phenylalanine. Here the CDR3 DNA is all that survives: 45 bases in frame from base 1. This sequence uses TRBV28 and TRBJ1-3; TRBD1 is perhaps the D gene, given 5 matching bases. This TCR derives from a human donor with low-grade glioma or glioblastoma, undergoing nonglioma brain surgery, or in good health (not recorded which). The sample taken for sequencing was glioma tissue, nonneoplastic brain tissue, or PBMCs (not recorded which). The nucleotide sequence reads TGTGCCAGCAGTTTAGCTGGGGGCTCTGGAAACACCATATATTTT. Translated, this is CASSLAGGSGNTIYF.